This T cell receptor beta chain appears in the sequencing data of a study of blood T cell repertoires in COVID-19. Study-wide background: Some COVID-19 samples were acute and others convalescent; all came from the United States, Italy and Spain. T cells, B-cell-depleted T cells, or PBMCs supplied cDNA or gDNA.

V lost 4 bases to trimming and J lost 6 bases, with 10 bases between them. Germline lookup yields CDR1 SGHDT and CDR2 YYEEEE. The CDR3 is 12 residues long. Under the authors' procedure: Scientists estimated how many nucleated cells there were by amplifying reference gene primers. Clones were sequenced by immunoSEQ multiplex PCR, and TCRdb holds only the in-frame ones, with some missing. The DNA was the basis for D and trimming; V, J and clone size are from that table. The sample has over 600,000 clones, more than 80% seen once. The sample consisted of peripheral blood. The V gene is TRBV5-6, the J gene TRBJ1-1; unclear D gene. The TCR sequence derives from a woman aged 18-30 years with acute or convalescent COVID-19. CDR3 amino acids: CASSLELAEAFF. The CDR3, as DNA: TGTGCCAGCAGCCTAGAGTTGGCTGAAGCTTTCTTT.